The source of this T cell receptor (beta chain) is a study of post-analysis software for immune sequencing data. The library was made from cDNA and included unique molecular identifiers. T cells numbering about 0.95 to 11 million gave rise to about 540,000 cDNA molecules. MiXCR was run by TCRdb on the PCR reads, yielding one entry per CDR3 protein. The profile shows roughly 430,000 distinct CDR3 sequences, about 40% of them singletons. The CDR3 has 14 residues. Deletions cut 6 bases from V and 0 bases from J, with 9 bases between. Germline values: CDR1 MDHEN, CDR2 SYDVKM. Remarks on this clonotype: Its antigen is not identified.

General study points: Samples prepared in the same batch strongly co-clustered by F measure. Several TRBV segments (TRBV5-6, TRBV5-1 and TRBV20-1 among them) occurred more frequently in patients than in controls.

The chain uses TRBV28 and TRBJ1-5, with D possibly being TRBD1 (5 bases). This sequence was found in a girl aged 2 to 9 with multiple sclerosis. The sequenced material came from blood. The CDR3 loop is CASSLDTSNQPQHF. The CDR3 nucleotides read TGTGCCAGCAGCTTGGACACTAGCAATCAGCCCCAGCATTTT.